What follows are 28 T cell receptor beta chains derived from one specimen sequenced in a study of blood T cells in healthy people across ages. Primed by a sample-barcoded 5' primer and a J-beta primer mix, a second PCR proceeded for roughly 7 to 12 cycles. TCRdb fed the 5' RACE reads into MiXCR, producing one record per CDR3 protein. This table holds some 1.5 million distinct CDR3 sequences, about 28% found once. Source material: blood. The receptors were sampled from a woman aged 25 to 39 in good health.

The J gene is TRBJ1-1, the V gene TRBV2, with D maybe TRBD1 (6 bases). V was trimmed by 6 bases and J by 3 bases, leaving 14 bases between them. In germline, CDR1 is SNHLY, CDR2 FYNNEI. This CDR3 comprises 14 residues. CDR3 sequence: CASSLRAGDTEAFF. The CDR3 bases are TGTGCCAGCAGCCTGCGAGCAGGGGACACTGAAGCTTTCTTT.

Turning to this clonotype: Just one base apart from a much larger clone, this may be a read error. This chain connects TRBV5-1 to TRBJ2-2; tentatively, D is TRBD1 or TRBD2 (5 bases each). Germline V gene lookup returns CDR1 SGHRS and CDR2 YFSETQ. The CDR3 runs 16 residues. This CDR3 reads CASSFFDSKYTGERFF. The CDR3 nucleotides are TGCGCCAGCAGCTTCTTTGACAGCAAATACACCGGGGAGCGGTTTTTT. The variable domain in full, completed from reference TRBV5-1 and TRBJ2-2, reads KAGVTQTPRYLIKTRGQQVTLSCSPISGHRSVSWYQQTPGQGLQFLFEYFSETQRNKGNFPGRFSGRQFSNSRSEMNVSTLELGDSALYLCASSFFDSKYTGERFFGEGSRLTVL.

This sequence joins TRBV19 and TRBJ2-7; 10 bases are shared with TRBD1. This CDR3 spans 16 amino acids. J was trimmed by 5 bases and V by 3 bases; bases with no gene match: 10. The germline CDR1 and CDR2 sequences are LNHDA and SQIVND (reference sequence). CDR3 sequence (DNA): TGTGCCAGTAGTATTCTTTCGGGACAGGGGATCCACGAGCAGTACTTC. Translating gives CASSILSGQGIHEQYF. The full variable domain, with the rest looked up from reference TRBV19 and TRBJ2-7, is DGGITQSPKYLFRKEGQNVTLSCEQNLNHDAMYWYRQDPGQGLRLIYYSQIVNDFQKGDIAEGYSVSREKKESFPLTVTSAQKNPTAFYLCASSILSGQGIHEQYFGPGTRLTVT.

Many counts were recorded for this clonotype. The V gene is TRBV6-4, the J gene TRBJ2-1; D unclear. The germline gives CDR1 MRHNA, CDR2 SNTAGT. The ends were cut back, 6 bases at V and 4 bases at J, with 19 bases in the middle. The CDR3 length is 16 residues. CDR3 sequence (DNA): TGTGCCAGCAGCCGACGGGCTGATGGCAGTTACAATGAGCAGTTCTTC. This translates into CASSRRADGSYNEQFF.

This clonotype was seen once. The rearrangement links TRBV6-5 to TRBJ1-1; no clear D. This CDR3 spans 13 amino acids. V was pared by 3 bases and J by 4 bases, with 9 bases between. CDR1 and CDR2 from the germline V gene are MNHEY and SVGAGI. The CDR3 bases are TGTGCCAGCAGTTATGCTGGGGTCACTGAAGCTTTCTTT. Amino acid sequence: CASSYAGVTEAFF.

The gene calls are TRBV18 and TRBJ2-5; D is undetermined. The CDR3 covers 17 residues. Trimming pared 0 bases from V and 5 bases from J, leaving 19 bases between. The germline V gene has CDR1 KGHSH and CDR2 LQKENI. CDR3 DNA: TGTGCCAGCTCACCACCGGCCATCTTCGGGTCTGCGGAGACCCAGTACTTC. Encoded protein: CASSPPAIFGSAETQYF.

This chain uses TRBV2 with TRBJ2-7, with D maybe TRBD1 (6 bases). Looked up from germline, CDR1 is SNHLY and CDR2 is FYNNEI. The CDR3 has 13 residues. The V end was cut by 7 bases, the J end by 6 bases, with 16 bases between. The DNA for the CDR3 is TGTGCCAGCAAGCGGCAGGGGTCGTCCGAGCAGTACTTC. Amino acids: CASKRQGSSEQYF.

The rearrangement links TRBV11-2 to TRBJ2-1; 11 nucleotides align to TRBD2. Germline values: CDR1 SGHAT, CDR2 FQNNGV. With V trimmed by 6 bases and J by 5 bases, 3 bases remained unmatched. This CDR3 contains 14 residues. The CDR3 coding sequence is TGTGCCAGCAGTTATAGCGGGGGGGACAATGAGCAGTTCTTC. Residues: CASSYSGGDNEQFF.

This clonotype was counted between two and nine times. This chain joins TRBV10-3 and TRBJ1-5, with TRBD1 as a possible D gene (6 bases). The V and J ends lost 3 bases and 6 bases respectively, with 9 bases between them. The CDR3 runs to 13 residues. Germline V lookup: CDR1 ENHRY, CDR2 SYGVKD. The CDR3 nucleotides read TGTGCCATCAGTGATCAGGGGCCTCAGCCCCAGCATTTT. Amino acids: CAISDQGPQPQHF.

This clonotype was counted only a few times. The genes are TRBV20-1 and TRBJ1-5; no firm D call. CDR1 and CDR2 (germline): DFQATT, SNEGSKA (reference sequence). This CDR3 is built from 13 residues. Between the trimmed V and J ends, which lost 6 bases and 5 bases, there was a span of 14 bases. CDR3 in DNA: TGCAGTGCCCAAGCGTTTGGTTATCAGCCCCAGCATTTT. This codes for CSAQAFGYQPQHF.

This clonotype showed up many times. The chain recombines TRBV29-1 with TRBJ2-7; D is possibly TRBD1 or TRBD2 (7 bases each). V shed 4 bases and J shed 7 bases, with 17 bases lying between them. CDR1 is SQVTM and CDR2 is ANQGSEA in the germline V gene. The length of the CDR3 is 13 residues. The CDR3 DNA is TGCAGCGTTGGCAGGGGGACAGCGGGAGAGCAGTACTTC. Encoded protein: CSVGRGTAGEQYF.

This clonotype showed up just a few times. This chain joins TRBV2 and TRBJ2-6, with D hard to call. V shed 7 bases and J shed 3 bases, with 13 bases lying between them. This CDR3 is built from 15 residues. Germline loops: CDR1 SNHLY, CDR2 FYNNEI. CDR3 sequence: CASTELGSGANVLTF. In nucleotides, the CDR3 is TGTGCCAGCACAGAACTGGGTAGTGGGGCCAACGTCCTGACTTTC. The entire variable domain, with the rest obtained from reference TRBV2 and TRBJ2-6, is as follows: EPEVTQTPSHQVTQMGQEVILRCVPISNHLYFYWYRQILGQKVEFLVSFYNNEISEKSEIFDDQFSVERPDGSNFTLKIRSTKLEDSAMYFCASTELGSGANVLTFGAGSRLTVL.

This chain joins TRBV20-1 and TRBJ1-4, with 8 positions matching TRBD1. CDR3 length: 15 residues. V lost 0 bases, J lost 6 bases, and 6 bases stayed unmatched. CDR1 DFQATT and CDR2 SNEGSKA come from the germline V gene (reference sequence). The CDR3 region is CSARDKGTGDEKLFF. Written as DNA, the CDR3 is TGCAGTGCTAGAGATAAGGGGACAGGTGATGAAAAACTGTTTTTT.

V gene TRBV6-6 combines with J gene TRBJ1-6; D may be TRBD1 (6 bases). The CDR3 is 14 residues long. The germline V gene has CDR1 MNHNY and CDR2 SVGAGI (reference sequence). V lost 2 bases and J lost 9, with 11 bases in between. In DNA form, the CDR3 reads TGTGCCAGCAGTTACCGGACAGACACTTCACCCCTCCACTTT. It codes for CASSYRTDTSPLHF.

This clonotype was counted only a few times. The CDR3 region is CASSLASEVSYEQYF. CDR3 nucleotides: TGTGCCAGCAGTTTGGCTAGCGAGGTTTCCTACGAGCAGTACTTC. The J gene is TRBJ2-7, the V gene TRBV28; D is perhaps TRBD2 (6 bases). Germline values: CDR1 MDHEN, CDR2 SYDVKM. V dropped 3 bases and J dropped 1 base, with 13 bases sitting between them. This CDR3 comprises 15 residues.

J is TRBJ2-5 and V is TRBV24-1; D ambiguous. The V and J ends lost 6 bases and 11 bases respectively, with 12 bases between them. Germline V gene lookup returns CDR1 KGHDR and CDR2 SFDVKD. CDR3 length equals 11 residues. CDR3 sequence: CATSMGNEQYF. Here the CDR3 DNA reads TGTGCCACCAGTATGGGGAATGAGCAGTACTTC.

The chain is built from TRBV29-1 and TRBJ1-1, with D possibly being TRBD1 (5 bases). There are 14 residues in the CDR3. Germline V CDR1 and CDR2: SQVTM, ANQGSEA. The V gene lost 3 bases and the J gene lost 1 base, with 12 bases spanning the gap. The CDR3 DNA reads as TGCAGCGTTGACTGGGGCCGGGGGAACACTGAAGCTTTCTTT. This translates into CSVDWGRGNTEAFF.

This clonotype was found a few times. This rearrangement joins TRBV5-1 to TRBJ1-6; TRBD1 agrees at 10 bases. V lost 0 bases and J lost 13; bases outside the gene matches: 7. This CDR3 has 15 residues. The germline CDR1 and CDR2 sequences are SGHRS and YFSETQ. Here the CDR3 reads CASSLEIPGQGPLHF. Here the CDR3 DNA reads TGCGCCAGCAGCTTGGAAATACCGGGACAGGGGCCCCTCCACTTT. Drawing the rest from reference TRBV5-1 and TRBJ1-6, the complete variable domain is KAGVTQTPRYLIKTRGQQVTLSCSPISGHRSVSWYQQTPGQGLQFLFEYFSETQRNKGNFPGRFSGRQFSNSRSEMNVSTLELGDSALYLCASSLEIPGQGPLHFGNGTRLTVT.

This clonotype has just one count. The CDR3 bases are TGTGCCAGCAGCGTAGATTGGGACACGGGTTTGAATGAGCAGTTCTTC. Protein: CASSVDWDTGLNEQFF. The chain combines TRBV9 with TRBJ2-1, with D possibly matching TRBD1 (6 bases). The CDR3 is 16 residues long. Looked up from germline, CDR1 is SGDLS and CDR2 is YYNGEE. With 0 bases removed from V and 7 bases from J, the gap between germline ends came to 17 bases.

This CDR3 reads CASSSTERAAGFF. The CDR3 DNA follows: TGTGCCAGCAGCTCCACCGAGCGGGCGGCGGGGTTCTTC. The chain recombines TRBV7-2 with TRBJ2-1; maybe TRBD2 (6 bases). The CDR3 has 13 residues. CDR1 and CDR2 from the germline V gene are SGHTA and FQGNSA. The V and J ends lost 4 bases and 15 bases respectively, with 19 bases between them. Looking up the rest from reference TRBV7-2 and TRBJ2-1 gives the full variable domain: GAGVSQSPSNKVTEKGKDVELRCDPISGHTALYWYRQSLGQGLEFLIYFQGNSAPDKSGLPSDRFSAERTGGSVSTLTIQRTQQEDSAVYLCASSSTERAAGFFGPGTRLTVL.

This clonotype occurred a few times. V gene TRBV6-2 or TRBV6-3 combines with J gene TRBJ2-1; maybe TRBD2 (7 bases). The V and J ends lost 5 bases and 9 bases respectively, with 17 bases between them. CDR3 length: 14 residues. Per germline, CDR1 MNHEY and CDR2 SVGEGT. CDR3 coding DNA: TGTGCCAGCAGTCTTTTGGGGGGGCCGAGTGAGCAGTTCTTC. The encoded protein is CASSLLGGPSEQFF.

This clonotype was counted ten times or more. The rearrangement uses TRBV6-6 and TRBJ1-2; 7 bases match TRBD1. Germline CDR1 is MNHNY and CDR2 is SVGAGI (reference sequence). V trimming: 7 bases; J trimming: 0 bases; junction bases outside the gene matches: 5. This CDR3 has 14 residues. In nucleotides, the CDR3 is TGTGCCAGCACCTCAGGGGGAACTAACTATGGCTACACCTTC. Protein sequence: CASTSGGTNYGYTF.

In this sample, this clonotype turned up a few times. The CDR3 nucleotides are TGCAGTGCTAATCAGCCGAATGAAAAACTGTTTTTT. It is translated as CSANQPNEKLFF. J is TRBJ1-4 and V is TRBV20-1; no definite D call. The CDR3 runs to 12 residues. Deletions cut 4 bases from V and 5 bases from J, with 8 bases between. Germline CDR1 is DFQATT and CDR2 is SNEGSKA (reference sequence).

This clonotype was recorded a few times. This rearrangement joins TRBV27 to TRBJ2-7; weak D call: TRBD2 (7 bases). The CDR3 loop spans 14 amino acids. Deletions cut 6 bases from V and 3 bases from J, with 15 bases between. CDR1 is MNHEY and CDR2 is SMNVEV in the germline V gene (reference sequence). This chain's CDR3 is CASRSRGGGYEQYF. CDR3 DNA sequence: TGTGCCAGCAGGTCCCGAGGGGGGGGCTACGAGCAGTACTTC.

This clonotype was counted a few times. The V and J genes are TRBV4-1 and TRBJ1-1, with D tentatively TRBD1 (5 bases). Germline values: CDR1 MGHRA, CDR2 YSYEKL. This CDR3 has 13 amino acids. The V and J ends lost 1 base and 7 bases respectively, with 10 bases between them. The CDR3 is CASSQVQDYEAFF. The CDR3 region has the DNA TGCGCCAGCAGCCAAGTACAGGACTATGAAGCTTTCTTT.

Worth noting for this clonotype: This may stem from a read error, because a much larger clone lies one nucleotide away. As DNA, the CDR3 is TGTGCCAGCAGCTTAGCGCGGATGCCAGCCTACAATGAGCAGTTCTTC. Amino acids: CASSLARMPAYNEQFF. This chain connects TRBV7-2 to TRBJ2-1; D is undetermined. The CDR3 loop spans 16 amino acids. The V and J ends lost 0 bases and 2 bases respectively, with 11 bases between them. The germline CDR1 and CDR2 sequences are SGHTA and FQGNSA. Full variable domain (missing parts from reference TRBV7-2 and TRBJ2-1): GAGVSQSPSNKVTEKGKDVELRCDPISGHTALYWYRQSLGQGLEFLIYFQGNSAPDKSGLPSDRFSAERTGGSVSTLTIQRTQQEDSAVYLCASSLARMPAYNEQFFGPGTRLTVL.

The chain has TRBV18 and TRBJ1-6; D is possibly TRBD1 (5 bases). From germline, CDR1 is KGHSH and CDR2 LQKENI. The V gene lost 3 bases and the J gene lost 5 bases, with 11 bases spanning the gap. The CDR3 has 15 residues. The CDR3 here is CASSPALTDNSPLHF. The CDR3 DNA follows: TGTGCCAGCTCACCCGCTTTGACAGATAATTCACCCCTCCACTTT.

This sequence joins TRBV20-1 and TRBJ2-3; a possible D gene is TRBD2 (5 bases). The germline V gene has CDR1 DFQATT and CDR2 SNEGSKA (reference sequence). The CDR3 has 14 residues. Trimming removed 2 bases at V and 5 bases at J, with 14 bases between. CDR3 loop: CSARPGSRGDTQYF. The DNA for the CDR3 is TGCAGTGCTAGACCCGGCAGCCGGGGAGATACGCAGTATTTT.